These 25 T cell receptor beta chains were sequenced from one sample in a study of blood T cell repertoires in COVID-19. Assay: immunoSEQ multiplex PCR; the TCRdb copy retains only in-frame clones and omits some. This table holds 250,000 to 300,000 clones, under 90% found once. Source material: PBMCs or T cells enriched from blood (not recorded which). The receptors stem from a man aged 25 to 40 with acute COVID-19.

The CDR3: CASSSTRGGRSRTDTQYF. In DNA, the CDR3 is TGTGCCAGCAGTTCTACACGGGGGGGCCGCTCCCGCACAGATACGCAGTATTTT. The chain recombines TRBV28 with TRBJ2-3; 8 bases line up with TRBD2. The V gene's germline CDR1 is MDHEN and CDR2 SYDVKM. This CDR3 contains 18 residues. Trimming cost V 4 bases and J 1 base; bases outside gene matches: 13.

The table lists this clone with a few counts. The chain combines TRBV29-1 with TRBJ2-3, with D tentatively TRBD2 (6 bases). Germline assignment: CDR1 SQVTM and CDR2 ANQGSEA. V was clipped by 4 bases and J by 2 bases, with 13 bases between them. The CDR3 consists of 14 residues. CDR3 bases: TGCAGCGTTGGATCGGGACTCCCCACAGATACGCAGTATTTT. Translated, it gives CSVGSGLPTDTQYF.

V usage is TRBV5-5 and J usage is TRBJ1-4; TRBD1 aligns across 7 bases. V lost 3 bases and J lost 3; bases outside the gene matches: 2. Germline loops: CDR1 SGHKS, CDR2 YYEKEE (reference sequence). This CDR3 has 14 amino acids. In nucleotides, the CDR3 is TGTGCCAGCAGCTGGGGACAGTCTAATGAAAAACTGTTTTTT. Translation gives CASSWGQSNEKLFF.

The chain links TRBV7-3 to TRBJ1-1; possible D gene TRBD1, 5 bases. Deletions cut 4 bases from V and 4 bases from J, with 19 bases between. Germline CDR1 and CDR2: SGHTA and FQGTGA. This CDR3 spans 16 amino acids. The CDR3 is CASSSQVAGVGTEAFF. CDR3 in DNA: TGTGCCAGCAGCTCCCAGGTGGCGGGGGTCGGCACTGAAGCTTTCTTT.

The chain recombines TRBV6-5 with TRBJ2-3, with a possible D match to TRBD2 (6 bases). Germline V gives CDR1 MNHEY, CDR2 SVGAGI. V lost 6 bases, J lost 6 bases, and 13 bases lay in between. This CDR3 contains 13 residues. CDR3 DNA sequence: TGTGCCAGCAGGCCGGACTATTCGGATACGCAGTATTTT. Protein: CASRPDYSDTQYF.

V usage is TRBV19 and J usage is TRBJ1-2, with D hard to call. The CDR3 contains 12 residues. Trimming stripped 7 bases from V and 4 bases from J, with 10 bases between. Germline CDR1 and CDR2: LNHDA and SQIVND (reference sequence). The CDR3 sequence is CASNSAGYGYTF. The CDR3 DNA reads TGTGCCAGTAATTCCGCCGGCTATGGCTACACCTTC.

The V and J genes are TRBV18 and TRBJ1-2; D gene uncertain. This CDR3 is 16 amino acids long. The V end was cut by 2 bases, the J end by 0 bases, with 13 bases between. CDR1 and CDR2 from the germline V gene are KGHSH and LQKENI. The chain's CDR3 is CASSPITVQANYGYTF. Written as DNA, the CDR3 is TGTGCCAGCTCACCAATAACGGTGCAAGCTAACTATGGCTACACCTTC.

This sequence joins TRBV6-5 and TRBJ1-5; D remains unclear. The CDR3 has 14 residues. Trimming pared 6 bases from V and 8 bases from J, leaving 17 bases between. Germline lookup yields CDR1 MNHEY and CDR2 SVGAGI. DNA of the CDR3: TGTGCCAGCAGCCCACGAACCGAGGAGAAGCCCCAGCATTTT. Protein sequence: CASSPRTEEKPQHF.

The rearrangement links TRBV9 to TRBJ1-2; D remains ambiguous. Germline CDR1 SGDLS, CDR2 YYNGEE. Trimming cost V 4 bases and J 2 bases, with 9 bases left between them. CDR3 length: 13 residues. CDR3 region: CASSSTLNYGYTF. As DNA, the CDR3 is TGTGCCAGCAGCTCCACACTAAACTATGGCTACACCTTC.

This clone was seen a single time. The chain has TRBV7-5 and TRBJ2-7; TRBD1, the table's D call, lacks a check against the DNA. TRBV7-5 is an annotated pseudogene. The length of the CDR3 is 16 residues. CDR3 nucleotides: TGTGCCAGAAGCTTAGAGGACAGTAGCCCCTCCTACGAGCAGTACGTC. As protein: CARSLEDSSPSYEQYV.

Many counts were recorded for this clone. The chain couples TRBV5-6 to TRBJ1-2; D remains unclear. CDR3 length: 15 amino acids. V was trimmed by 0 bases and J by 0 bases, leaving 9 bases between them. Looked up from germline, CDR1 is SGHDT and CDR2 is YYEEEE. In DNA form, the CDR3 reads TGTGCCAGCAGCTTGGGGCAGGTGGCTAACTATGGCTACACCTTC. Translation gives CASSLGQVANYGYTF.

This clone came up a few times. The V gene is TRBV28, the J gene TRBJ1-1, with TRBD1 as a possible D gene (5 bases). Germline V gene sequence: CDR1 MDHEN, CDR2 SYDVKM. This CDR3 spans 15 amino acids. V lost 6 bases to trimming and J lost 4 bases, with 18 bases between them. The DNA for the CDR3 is TGTGCCAGCAGGACTTTAGCAGGGAAGGGCACTGAAGCTTTCTTT. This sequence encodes CASRTLAGKGTEAFF. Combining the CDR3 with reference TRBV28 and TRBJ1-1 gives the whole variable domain DVKVTQSSRYLVKRTGEKVFLECVQDMDHENMFWYRQDPGLGLRLIYFSYDVKMKEKGDIPEGYSVSREKKERFSLILESASTNQTSMYLCASRTLAGKGTEAFFGQGTRLTVV.

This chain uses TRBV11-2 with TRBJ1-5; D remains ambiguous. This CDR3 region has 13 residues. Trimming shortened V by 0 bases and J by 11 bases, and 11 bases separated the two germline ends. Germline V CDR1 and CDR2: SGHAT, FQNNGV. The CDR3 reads CASSLDRGVAQHF. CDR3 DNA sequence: TGTGCCAGCAGCTTAGATCGCGGAGTTGCCCAGCATTTT.

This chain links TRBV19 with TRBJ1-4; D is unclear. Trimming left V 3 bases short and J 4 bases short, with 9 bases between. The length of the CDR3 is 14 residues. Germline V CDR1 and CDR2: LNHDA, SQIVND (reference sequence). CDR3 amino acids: CASSMGRYNEKLFF. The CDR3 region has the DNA TGTGCCAGTAGTATGGGCCGGTATAATGAAAAACTGTTTTTT.

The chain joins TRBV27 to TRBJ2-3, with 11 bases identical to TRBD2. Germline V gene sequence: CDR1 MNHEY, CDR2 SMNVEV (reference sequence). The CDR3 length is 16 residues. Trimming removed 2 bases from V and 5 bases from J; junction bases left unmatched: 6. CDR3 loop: CASSLRASGGRDTQYF. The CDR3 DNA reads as TGTGCCAGCAGTTTAAGGGCTAGCGGGGGGAGAGATACGCAGTATTTT.

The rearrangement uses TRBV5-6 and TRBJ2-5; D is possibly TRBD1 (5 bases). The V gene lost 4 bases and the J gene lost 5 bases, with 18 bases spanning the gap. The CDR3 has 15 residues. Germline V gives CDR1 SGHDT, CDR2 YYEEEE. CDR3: CASSPPLVSGETQYF. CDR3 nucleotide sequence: TGTGCCAGCAGCCCCCCCCTAGTATCAGGGGAGACCCAGTACTTC.

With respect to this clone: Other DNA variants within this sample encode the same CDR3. The CDR3 DNA follows: TGTGCCAGCTCGCAGGGAGGGGATAGCAATCAGCCCCAGCATTTT. Amino acid sequence: CASSQGGDSNQPQHF. The chain uses TRBV9 and TRBJ1-5; perhaps TRBD1 as D (5 bases). Looked up from germline, CDR1 is SGDLS and CDR2 is YYNGEE. V lost 7 bases, J lost 0 bases, and 14 bases lay in between. The CDR3 length is 15 residues.

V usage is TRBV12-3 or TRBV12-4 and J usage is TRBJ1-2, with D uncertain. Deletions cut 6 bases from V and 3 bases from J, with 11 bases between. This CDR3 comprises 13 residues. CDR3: CASSLPLDYGYTF. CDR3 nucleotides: TGTGCCAGCAGCTTACCCCTTGACTATGGCTACACCTTC.

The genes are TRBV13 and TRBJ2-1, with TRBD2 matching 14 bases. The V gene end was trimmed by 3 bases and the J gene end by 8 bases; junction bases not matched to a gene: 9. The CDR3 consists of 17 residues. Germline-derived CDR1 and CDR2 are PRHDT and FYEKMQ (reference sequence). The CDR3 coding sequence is TGTGCCAGCAGCTTTGGGACTAGCGGGAGAGGCGGCGATGAGCAGTTCTTC. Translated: CASSFGTSGRGGDEQFF.

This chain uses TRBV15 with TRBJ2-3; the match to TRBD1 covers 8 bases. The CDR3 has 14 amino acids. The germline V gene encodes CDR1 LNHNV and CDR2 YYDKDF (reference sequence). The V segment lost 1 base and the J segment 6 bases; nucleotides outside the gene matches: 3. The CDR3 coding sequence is TGTGCCACCAGCAGAGGGACAGGGCTGGATACGCAGTATTTT. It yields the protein CATSRGTGLDTQYF.

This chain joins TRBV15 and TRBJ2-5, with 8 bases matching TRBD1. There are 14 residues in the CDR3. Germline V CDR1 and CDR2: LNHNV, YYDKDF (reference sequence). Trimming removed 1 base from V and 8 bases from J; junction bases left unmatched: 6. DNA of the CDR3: TGTGCCACCAGCAGAGGCGGGACAGGAGGTACCCAGTACTTC. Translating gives CATSRGGTGGTQYF.

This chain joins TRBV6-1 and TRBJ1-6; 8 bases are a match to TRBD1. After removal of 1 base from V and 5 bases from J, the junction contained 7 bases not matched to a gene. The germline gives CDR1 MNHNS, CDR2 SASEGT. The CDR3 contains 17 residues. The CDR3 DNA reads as TGTGCCAGCAGTGAAGTGCAGGGGGCGAGCGATAATTCACCCCTCCACTTT. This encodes CASSEVQGASDNSPLHF.

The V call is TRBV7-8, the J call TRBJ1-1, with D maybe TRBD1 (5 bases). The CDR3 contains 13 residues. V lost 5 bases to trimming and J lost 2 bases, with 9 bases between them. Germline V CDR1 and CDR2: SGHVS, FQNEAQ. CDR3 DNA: TGTGCCAGCAGCCTGGACACCAACACTGAAGCTTTCTTT. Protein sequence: CASSLDTNTEAFF.

This CDR3 reads CASSAGTGNHRSGEQYV. CDR3 bases: TGTGCCAGCAGTGCCGGGACAGGGAACCATCGATCGGGGGAGCAGTACGTC. The chain is built from TRBV6-1 and TRBJ2-7, with TRBD1 identical over 9 bases. Germline CDR1 is MNHNS and CDR2 is SASEGT. This CDR3 is 17 amino acids long. V lost 4 bases to trimming and J lost 7 bases; unmatched junction nucleotides: 17.

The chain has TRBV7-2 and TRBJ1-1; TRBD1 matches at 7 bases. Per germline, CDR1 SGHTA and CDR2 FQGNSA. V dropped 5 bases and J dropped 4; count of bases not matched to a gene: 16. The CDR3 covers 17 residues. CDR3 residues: CASSKRQGSVTVTEAFF. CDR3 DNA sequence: TGTGCCAGCAGCAAAAGACAGGGTTCGGTGACGGTCACTGAAGCTTTCTTT.